These 26 T cell receptor beta chains originate from one sample sequenced in a study of shared clonotypes between healthy human individuals. Sequencing used immunoSEQ multiplex PCR; TCRdb keeps in-frame clones, though not all of them. The repertoire holds 450,000 or so clones, 75% to 80% seen once, with about 12% in the top ten. The sample comprised PBMCs. The receptors were gathered from a middle-aged woman in good health. Some clones in this sample may be carry-over from other donors' samples.

Points on this clone: The junction departs from germline at one end; a sequencing error may be responsible. The rearrangement links TRBV7-7 to TRBJ2-7; 10 positions agree with TRBD2. Germline loops: CDR1 SSHAT, CDR2 FNYEAQ (reference sequence). CDR3 length: 12 amino acids. CDR3 bases: TGCGCCAGCAGCTTAGCGGGGGGTGAGCAGTACTTC. Protein: CASSLAGGEQYF.

This clone appeared a few times. This chain uses TRBV27 with TRBJ2-7, with TRBD1 identical over 8 bases. Germline assignment: CDR1 MNHEY and CDR2 SMNVEV (reference sequence). J gave up 4 bases and V 3 bases, and 5 bases lay outside the gene matches. This CDR3 contains 14 residues. The CDR3, as DNA: TGTGCCAGCAGTTTGCAGGGGGCGGGGTACGAGCAGTACTTC. Protein product: CASSLQGAGYEQYF.

This clone has more than one count but fewer than ten. This chain links TRBV10-3 with TRBJ1-3; D is undetermined. Trimming pared 2 bases from V and 4 bases from J, leaving 12 bases between. CDR3 length: 15 amino acids. The germline V gene has CDR1 ENHRY and CDR2 SYGVKD. The CDR3 sequence is CAISEGYSSGNTIYF. DNA for the CDR3: TGTGCCATCAGTGAGGGATACAGTTCCGGAAACACCATATATTTT.

The V call is TRBV30, the J call TRBJ1-1, with TRBD1 matching over 10 bases. V lost 5 bases, J lost 3 bases, and 3 bases stayed unmatched. The CDR3 contains 13 residues. Germline CDR1 is GTSNPN and CDR2 is SVGIG (reference sequence). The CDR3 DNA reads TGTGCCTGGTCGGGACAGGGGTACACTGAAGCTTTCTTT. This codes for CAWSGQGYTEAFF.

This clone came up many times. The same CDR3 can be traced to other DNA sequences in this sample. Written as DNA, the CDR3 is TGTGCCAGCAGCCTACCACTTCGGGTCCACAATGAGCAGTTCTTC. Residues: CASSLPLRVHNEQFF. J is TRBJ2-1 and V is TRBV6-5, with D uncertain. The CDR3 extends over 15 amino acids. Germline CDR1 MNHEY, CDR2 SVGAGI. Trimming pared 6 bases from V and 5 bases from J, leaving 17 bases between.

V and J are TRBV7-8 and TRBJ2-5; possible D gene TRBD1, 5 bases. Germline values: CDR1 SGHVS, CDR2 FQNEAQ. This CDR3 is built from 13 residues. V was trimmed by 5 bases and J by 5 bases, leaving 12 bases between them. The CDR3 loop reads CASSIRVLETQYF. CDR3 DNA sequence: TGTGCCAGCAGCATCAGGGTTTTGGAGACCCAGTACTTC.

This clone was seen just once. This may be a read error: a much more frequent sequence differs by one nucleotide. The genes are TRBV18 and TRBJ2-5; weak D call: TRBD2 (6 bases). There are 15 residues in the CDR3. Germline values: CDR1 KGHSH, CDR2 LQKENI. The CDR3 DNA is TGTGCCGGCTCACCATCTACTAGCCTTGGGGGGACCCAGTACTTC. It codes for CAGSPSTSLGGTQYF.

This clone was seen a single time. Being one base from a much bigger clone, this may be a read error. Different DNA sequences within this sample yield the same CDR3. This chain uses TRBV10-1 with TRBJ2-3, with 7 bases aligning to TRBD2. CDR1 WNHNN and CDR2 SYGVQD come from the germline V gene (reference sequence). V was pared by 2 bases and J by 1 base, with 3 bases of the junction left unmatched. The CDR3 is 15 residues long. The chain's CDR3 is CASSEREGRTDTQYF. CDR3 nucleotides: TGCGCCAGCAGTGAGAGGGAGGGCCGCACAGATACGCAGTATTTT.

This clone was counted a few times. The V gene is TRBV7-9, the J gene TRBJ1-1; D unclear. Looked up from germline, CDR1 is SEHNR and CDR2 is FQNEAQ (reference sequence). This CDR3 region has 11 residues. V was trimmed by 5 bases and J by 3 bases, leaving 4 bases between them. CDR3 residues: CASSLHTEAFF. The CDR3 nucleotides read TGTGCCAGCAGCCTTCACACTGAAGCTTTCTTT.

For this clone: The same CDR3 also results from other DNA sequences found in this sample. The V call is TRBV28, the J call TRBJ1-1; 7 bases fit TRBD1. CDR3 length: 14 amino acids. Trimming removed 4 bases from V and 0 bases from J; junction bases left unmatched: 2. CDR1 MDHEN and CDR2 SYDVKM come from the germline V gene. CDR3 residues: CASSSGGVNTEAFF. The CDR3 DNA reads as TGTGCCAGCAGTTCAGGGGGGGTGAACACTGAAGCTTTCTTT.

This clone was detected once. Written as DNA, the CDR3 is TGTGCCAGCAGCTTTTGGTGGCAGAGCAACTACGAGCAGTACTTC. This sequence encodes CASSFWWQSNYEQYF. The rearrangement joins TRBV7-2 to TRBJ2-7; D is uncertain. V gave up 3 bases and J gave up 3 bases, with 15 bases separating them. CDR1 is SGHTA, CDR2 FQGNSA, per germline. This CDR3 has 15 amino acids.

The chain joins TRBV7-9 to TRBJ2-2; the match to TRBD2 covers 8 bases. The V gene's germline CDR1 is SEHNR and CDR2 FQNEAQ (reference sequence). The CDR3 sequence is 16 residues long. After removal of 5 bases from V and 3 bases from J, the junction contained 8 bases not matched to a gene. DNA for the CDR3: TGTGCCAGCAGCCCACTGTGGCGGGGGGACACCGGGGAGCTGTTTTTT. Translation: CASSPLWRGDTGELFF.

About this clone: The sample has other DNA sequences that encode this CDR3 too. The rearrangement uses TRBV30 and TRBJ2-3, with D tentatively TRBD1 (5 bases). Germline CDR1 GTSNPN, CDR2 SVGIG (reference sequence). V was cut by 0 bases and J by 3 bases, with 7 bases left in between. The CDR3 covers 13 residues. The CDR3 DNA reads as TGTGCCTGGAGTGTTAGGGGTACAGATACGCAGTATTTT. It is translated as CAWSVRGTDTQYF.

The genes are TRBV7-2 and TRBJ2-7, with TRBD2 matching over 14 bases. The germline CDR1 and CDR2 sequences are SGHTA and FQGNSA. Trimming at V came to 1 base and at J to 4 bases, leaving 0 bases not matched to a gene. There are 15 residues in the CDR3. The chain's CDR3 is CASSLGLAGGYEQYF. The CDR3 region has the DNA TGTGCCAGCAGCTTAGGACTAGCGGGAGGGTACGAGCAGTACTTC.

With regard to this clone: One end of the junction is discordant with germline, which a read error may explain. The V and J genes are TRBV30 and TRBJ2-3; D is undetermined. This CDR3 is 12 amino acids long. The germline gives CDR1 GTSNPN, CDR2 SVGIG (reference sequence). CDR3 in DNA: TGTGCCCGGAGTACGGGCACAGATACGCAGTATTTT. Translating it yields CARSTGTDTQYF.

This clone was recorded many times. Other DNA sequences from this sample encode an identical CDR3 as well. The chain carries TRBV28 and TRBJ2-5; D is undetermined. This CDR3 region has 12 residues. Trimming shortened V by 3 bases and J by 4 bases, and 6 bases separated the two germline ends. The germline V gene has CDR1 MDHEN and CDR2 SYDVKM. CDR3 nucleotides: TGTGCCAGCAGTTTCTTAAGAGAGACCCAGTACTTC. This sequence encodes CASSFLRETQYF.

This clone was recorded at least ten times. The same CDR3 also results from other DNA sequences found in this sample. V is TRBV7-9 and J is TRBJ2-5; D call uncertain. V lost 5 bases and J lost 4, with 8 bases in between. Germline V gene data show CDR1 as SEHNR and CDR2 as FQNEAQ (reference sequence). The length of the CDR3 is 12 residues. The DNA for the CDR3 is TGTGCCAGCAGCAGGACGAGAGAGACCCAGTACTTC. It is translated as CASSRTRETQYF. The full variable domain, its missing parts supplied by reference TRBV7-9 and TRBJ2-5, is DTGVSQNPRHKITKRGQNVTFRCDPISEHNRLYWYRQTLGQGPEFLTYFQNEAQLEKSRLLSDRFSAERPKGSFSTLEIQRTEQGDSAMYLCASSRTRETQYFGPGTRLLVL.

The chain uses TRBV19 and TRBJ1-2; D is perhaps TRBD1 (6 bases). The germline gives CDR1 LNHDA, CDR2 SQIVND (reference sequence). The CDR3 is 14 residues long. The V end was cut by 8 bases, the J end by 0 bases, with 13 bases between. DNA for the CDR3: TGTGCCAGTGCAAAAGGGGGGACTAACTATGGCTACACCTTC. This gives the protein CASAKGGTNYGYTF.

The rearrangement links TRBV21-1 to TRBJ2-7; the table's D call, TRBD1, was not checked against the DNA. TRBV21-1 is annotated as a pseudogene. This CDR3 contains 16 residues. The CDR3 DNA reads as TGTGCCAGCATCCTCGACAGCCGCTGCAGGTCCTACGAGCAGTACTTC. Its protein product is CASILDSRCRSYEQYF.

This clone showed up many times. Other DNA sequences of this sample code for an identical CDR3. The V and J genes are TRBV5-4 and TRBJ2-7; 7 bases are a match to TRBD1. Trimming removed 4 bases from V and 0 bases from J; junction bases left unmatched: 4. The CDR3 is 14 residues long. Germline V gives CDR1 SGHNT, CDR2 YYREEE (reference sequence). This CDR3 reads CASSIGQVSYEQYF. DNA of the CDR3: TGTGCCAGCAGCATAGGACAGGTCTCCTACGAGCAGTACTTC.

This clone was detected only once. J is TRBJ2-7 and V is TRBV27; unclear D gene. The CDR3 length is 13 residues. CDR1 and CDR2 from the germline V gene are MNHEY and SMNVEV (reference sequence). The V end was cut by 4 bases, the J end by 2 bases, with 9 bases between. For the CDR3, the DNA is TGTGCCAGCAGTTACCGTCAGCCCTACGAGCAGTACTTC. This encodes CASSYRQPYEQYF.

The gene calls are TRBV28 and TRBJ2-7; D is undetermined. CDR1 MDHEN and CDR2 SYDVKM come from the germline V gene. V lost 3 bases to trimming and J lost 3 bases, with 9 bases between them. The CDR3 runs 13 residues. CDR3 amino acids: CASSFRWNYEQYF. In DNA form, the CDR3 reads TGTGCCAGCAGTTTTAGGTGGAACTACGAGCAGTACTTC. The full variable domain, its missing parts supplied by reference TRBV28 and TRBJ2-7, is DVKVTQSSRYLVKRTGEKVFLECVQDMDHENMFWYRQDPGLGLRLIYFSYDVKMKEKGDIPEGYSVSREKKERFSLILESASTNQTSMYLCASSFRWNYEQYFGPGTRLTVT.

The chain recombines TRBV4-3 with TRBJ2-2, with D possibly being TRBD1 or TRBD2 (5 bases each). This CDR3 is 13 amino acids long. Germline V lookup: CDR1 LGHNA, CDR2 YSLEER. Trimming removed 3 bases at V and 7 bases at J, with 9 bases between. CDR3 nucleotides: TGCGCCAGCAGCCAGATGGGGGACGGGGAGCTGTTTTTT. It is translated as CASSQMGDGELFF.

This clone was seen once. The J gene is TRBJ2-2, the V gene TRBV7-3; 10 bases are a match to TRBD2. The CDR3 covers 16 residues. The V segment lost 5 bases and the J segment 7 bases; nucleotides outside the gene matches: 10. Germline V gives CDR1 SGHTA, CDR2 FQGTGA. The CDR3 DNA reads as TGTGCCAGCAGCCTACTAGCGGGACAGAAAGGCGGGGAGCTGTTTTTT. Protein: CASSLLAGQKGGELFF.

The rearrangement uses TRBV28 and TRBJ1-2, with 7 bases fitting TRBD1. This CDR3 contains 15 residues. V trimming: 5 bases; J trimming: 4 bases; junction bases outside the gene matches: 10. CDR1 and CDR2 (germline): MDHEN, SYDVKM. CDR3 nucleotide sequence: TGTGCCAGCAGTCGCTGGACAGGACCGGGCTATGGCTACACCTTC. Its translation: CASSRWTGPGYGYTF.

The chain joins TRBV10-3 to TRBJ2-2; D unresolved. V lost 6 bases to trimming and J lost 6 bases, with 5 bases between them. The CDR3 totals 11 residues. Germline V lookup: CDR1 ENHRY, CDR2 SYGVKD. The CDR3: CAIRGPGELFF. The CDR3 DNA is TGTGCCATCAGAGGGCCCGGGGAGCTGTTTTTT.